Each of the 18 T cell receptor beta chains below was sequenced from the same sample in a study of cytomegalovirus exposure and HLA in healthy donors listed by TCRdb under 2017. To prepare the library, the immunoSEQ multiplex PCR assay was applied. A mixture of 60 forward primers for TCR Vbeta segments and 13 reverse primers for TCR Jbeta segments was used in the multiplex PCR. Drawn from immuneACCESS, this table holds only the in-frame rearrangements with V and J called that TCRdb kept. Clones are partly lost; checked studies trace under half to an unresolved V gene and leave the rest unexplained. In this sample the table shows about 130,000 clones, 76% of which occur a single time. The ten biggest clones cover approximately 2% of the sample. Sequencing used PBMCs. These receptors all come from a man aged 50 to 60 in good health and CMV-seronegative.

This clone was counted only a few times. CDR3 coding DNA: TGTGCCAGCAGCGTACACGGACAGGGGGCTTATGTGAACACTGAAGCTTTCTTT. This gives the protein CASSVHGQGAYVNTEAFF. The chain recombines TRBV9 with TRBJ1-1; 11 bases are a match to TRBD1. In germline, CDR1 is SGDLS, CDR2 YYNGEE. The CDR3 has 18 amino acids. The ends lost 1 base at V and 0 bases at J; junction bases unmatched: 8. Full variable domain (missing parts from reference TRBV9 and TRBJ1-1): DSGVTQTPKHLITATGQRVTLRCSPRSGDLSVYWYQQSLDQGLQFLIQYYNGEERAKGNILERFSAQQFPDLHSELNLSSLELGDSALYFCASSVHGQGAYVNTEAFFGQGTRLTVV.

This sequence joins TRBV7-2 and TRBJ1-1; TRBD1 agrees at 7 bases. J was trimmed by 1 base and V by 6 bases; bases with no gene match: 2. The CDR3 is made up of 13 amino acids. Germline V gives CDR1 SGHTA, CDR2 FQGNSA. CDR3 nucleotide sequence: TGTGCCAGCAGACGACAGGGGAACACTGAAGCTTTCTTT. Translation gives CASRRQGNTEAFF.

The table lists this clone with a count of one. Germline and junction disagree at one end, which may indicate a read error. The same CDR3 is also encoded by other DNA sequences in this sample. The rearrangement uses TRBV5-4 and TRBJ1-2; TRBD1 matches 7 bases. Germline V gene sequence: CDR1 SGHNT, CDR2 YYREEE (reference sequence). The CDR3 runs to 14 residues. CDR3 bases: TGCGCCAGCAGCTTGGCCTACACAGGGGATGGCTACACCTTC. It codes for CASSLAYTGDGYTF.

This clone showed up just once. The V gene is TRBV5-4, the J gene TRBJ2-7; 10 bases are shared with TRBD2. Germline V gene lookup returns CDR1 SGHNT and CDR2 YYREEE (reference sequence). With V trimmed by 2 bases and J by 2 bases, 7 bases remained unmatched. The CDR3 is made up of 16 amino acids. The CDR3 spells CASSFASGGPAYEQYV. The CDR3 coding sequence is TGTGCCAGCAGCTTCGCTAGCGGGGGACCTGCCTACGAGCAGTACGTC.

The chain carries TRBV18 and TRBJ1-4; no clear D. This CDR3 spans 14 amino acids. Per germline, CDR1 KGHSH and CDR2 LQKENI. Trimming took 3 bases from V and 3 from J, leaving 8 bases between them. This chain's CDR3 is CASSPDNANEKLFF. The CDR3 coding sequence is TGTGCCAGCTCACCTGACAATGCTAATGAAAAACTGTTTTTT.

This clone was seen more than once but under ten times. The V gene is TRBV2, the J gene TRBJ1-4; 8 bases map to TRBD1. The J segment lost 7 bases and the V segment lost 6 bases, leaving 4 bases of the junction unmatched. Germline loops: CDR1 SNHLY, CDR2 FYNNEI. The CDR3 has 13 amino acids. In DNA form, the CDR3 reads TGTGCCAGCAGACGACAGGGGTCTGAAAAACTGTTTTTT. Translation: CASRRQGSEKLFF.

The rearrangement uses TRBV7-9 and TRBJ2-3; 12 bases line up with TRBD2. With 1 base clipped from V and 2 bases from J, the junction kept 4 bases outside the gene matches. The CDR3 runs 17 residues. Germline loops: CDR1 SEHNR, CDR2 FQNEAQ (reference sequence). This chain's CDR3 is CASSLGTSGAATDTQYF. The CDR3 DNA is TGTGCCAGCAGCTTAGGGACTAGCGGGGCTGCCACAGATACGCAGTATTTT. The full variable domain, its missing parts supplied by reference TRBV7-9 and TRBJ2-3, is DTGVSQNPRHKITKRGQNVTFRCDPISEHNRLYWYRQTLGQGPEFLTYFQNEAQLEKSRLLSDRFSAERPKGSFSTLEIQRTEQGDSAMYLCASSLGTSGAATDTQYFGPGTRLTVL.

The chain uses TRBV7-8 and TRBJ1-2, with 9 positions matching TRBD1. The CDR3 covers 16 residues. In germline, CDR1 is SGHVS, CDR2 FQNEAQ. This CDR3 is CAGRMGGQGSNYGYTF. DNA for the CDR3: TGTGCAGGGAGGATGGGAGGACAGGGGTCTAACTATGGCTACACCTTC.

The rearrangement joins TRBV6-1 to TRBJ1-1, with 9 bases matching TRBD1. Trimming took 2 bases from V and 3 from J; bases not matched to a gene: 1. The CDR3 spans 14 residues. CDR1 MNHNS and CDR2 SASEGT come from the germline V gene. In DNA form, the CDR3 reads TGTGCCAGCAGTGAAACAGGGGGCCACACTGAAGCTTTCTTT. Protein: CASSETGGHTEAFF.

The DNA for the CDR3 is TGTGCCAGCAGCACAACCGGGGAGCTGTTTTTT. As protein: CASSTTGELFF. The V and J genes are TRBV7-9 and TRBJ2-2; D is uncertain. With 5 bases removed from V and 5 bases from J, the gap between germline ends came to 3 bases. Germline assignment: CDR1 SEHNR and CDR2 FQNEAQ (reference sequence). The CDR3 is 11 amino acids. The full variable domain, rest sourced from reference TRBV7-9 and TRBJ2-2, is DTGVSQNPRHKITKRGQNVTFRCDPISEHNRLYWYRQTLGQGPEFLTYFQNEAQLEKSRLLSDRFSAERPKGSFSTLEIQRTEQGDSAMYLCASSTTGELFFGEGSRLTVL.

The chain joins TRBV4-2 to TRBJ2-1; TRBD2 matches 7 bases. In germline, CDR1 is LGHNA, CDR2 YNFKEQ. CDR3 length equals 17 residues. Trimming cost V 0 bases and J 0 bases; bases outside gene matches: 5. CDR3 in amino acids: CASSQDVGGGSYNEQFF. Here the CDR3 DNA reads TGTGCCAGCAGCCAAGACGTGGGCGGGGGCTCCTACAATGAGCAGTTCTTC.

This chain uses TRBV28 with TRBJ2-5; 10 bases match TRBD1. This CDR3 region has 16 residues. V was clipped by 5 bases and J by 5 bases; unmatched bases: 11. Germline V gene lookup returns CDR1 MDHEN and CDR2 SYDVKM. The CDR3 is CASSNQGQGRGETQYF. DNA of the CDR3: TGTGCCAGCAGTAACCAGGGACAGGGGCGAGGTGAGACCCAGTACTTC. Drawing the rest from reference TRBV28 and TRBJ2-5, the complete variable domain is DVKVTQSSRYLVKRTGEKVFLECVQDMDHENMFWYRQDPGLGLRLIYFSYDVKMKEKGDIPEGYSVSREKKERFSLILESASTNQTSMYLCASSNQGQGRGETQYFGPGTRLLVL.

The chain links TRBV6-6 to TRBJ2-7, with a tentative D call TRBD1 (6 bases). This CDR3 comprises 15 residues. Trimming cost V 4 bases and J 0 bases, with 13 bases left between them. Germline CDR1 is MNHNY and CDR2 is SVGAGI (reference sequence). The CDR3: CASSSRQDLSYEQYF. CDR3 DNA sequence: TGTGCCAGCAGTTCCCGACAGGACCTCTCCTACGAGCAGTACTTC.

The chain is built from TRBV7-9 and TRBJ2-7; D possibly corresponds to TRBD1 (6 bases). The CDR3 totals 14 residues. In germline, CDR1 is SEHNR, CDR2 FQNEAQ (reference sequence). The V gene lost 4 bases and the J gene lost 0 bases, with 10 bases spanning the gap. CDR3: CASSSQGSSYEQYF. Written as DNA, the CDR3 is TGTGCCAGCAGCTCACAGGGATCCTCCTACGAGCAGTACTTC.

The chain recombines TRBV4-1 with TRBJ1-2; unclear D gene. Trimming removed 2 bases at V and 4 bases at J, with 14 bases between. The CDR3 has 15 amino acids. Per the germline V gene, CDR1 is MGHRA and CDR2 is YSYEKL. CDR3 region: CASSQPFEASYGYTF. CDR3 bases: TGCGCCAGCAGCCAACCTTTTGAAGCTTCCTATGGCTACACCTTC.

This rearrangement joins TRBV28 to TRBJ1-3, with D perhaps TRBD1 (5 bases). From germline, CDR1 is MDHEN and CDR2 SYDVKM. V was clipped by 2 bases and J by 4 bases, with 12 bases between them. This CDR3 region has 15 residues. The CDR3 region is CASSLGGTGGNTIYF. CDR3 sequence (DNA): TGTGCCAGCAGTTTAGGCGGGACGGGAGGAAACACCATATATTTT.

The gene calls are TRBV6-5 and TRBJ1-1; TRBD1 matches at 8 bases. Germline CDR1 MNHEY, CDR2 SVGAGI. V shed 6 bases and J 4 bases; nucleotides not matched to a gene: 10. The CDR3 sequence is 15 residues long. CDR3 residues: CASRSDRGWSTEAFF. The CDR3 DNA reads as TGTGCCAGCAGGTCCGACAGGGGATGGAGCACTGAAGCTTTCTTT.

This chain connects TRBV5-8 to TRBJ2-7; possibly TRBD2 for D (5 bases). The CDR3 is 13 residues long. V shed 0 bases and J shed 7 bases, with 11 bases lying between them. Germline V gene sequence: CDR1 SGHTS, CDR2 YDEGEE. The CDR3 nucleotides are TGTGCCAGCAGCTTGGGCACGGGGTGGGAGCAGTACGTC. Translation gives CASSLGTGWEQYV.